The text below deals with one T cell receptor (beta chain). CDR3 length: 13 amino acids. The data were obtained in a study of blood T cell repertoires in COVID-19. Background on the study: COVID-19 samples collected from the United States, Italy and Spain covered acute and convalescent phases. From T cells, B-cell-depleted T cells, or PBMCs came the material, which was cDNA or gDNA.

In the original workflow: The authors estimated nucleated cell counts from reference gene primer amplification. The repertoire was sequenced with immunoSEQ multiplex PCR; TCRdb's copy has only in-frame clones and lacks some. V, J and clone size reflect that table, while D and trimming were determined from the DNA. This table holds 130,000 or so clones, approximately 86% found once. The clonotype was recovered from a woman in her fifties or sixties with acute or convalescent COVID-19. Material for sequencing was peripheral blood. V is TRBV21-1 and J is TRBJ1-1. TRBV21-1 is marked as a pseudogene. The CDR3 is CASSNVGRTEAFF. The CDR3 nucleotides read TGTGCCAGCAGCAACGTCGGGAGAACTGAAGCTTTCTTT.